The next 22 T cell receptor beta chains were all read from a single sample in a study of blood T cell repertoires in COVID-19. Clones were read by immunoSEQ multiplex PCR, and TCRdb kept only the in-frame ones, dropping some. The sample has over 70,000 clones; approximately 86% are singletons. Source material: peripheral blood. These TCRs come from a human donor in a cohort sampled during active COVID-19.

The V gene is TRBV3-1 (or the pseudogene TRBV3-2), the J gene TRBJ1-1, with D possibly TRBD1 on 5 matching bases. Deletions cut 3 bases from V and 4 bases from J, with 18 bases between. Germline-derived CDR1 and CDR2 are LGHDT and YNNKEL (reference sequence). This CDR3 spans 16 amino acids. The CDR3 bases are TGTGCCAGCAGCCAGATCCCGGACACTTCGGGCACTGAAGCTTTCTTT. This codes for CASSQIPDTSGTEAFF.

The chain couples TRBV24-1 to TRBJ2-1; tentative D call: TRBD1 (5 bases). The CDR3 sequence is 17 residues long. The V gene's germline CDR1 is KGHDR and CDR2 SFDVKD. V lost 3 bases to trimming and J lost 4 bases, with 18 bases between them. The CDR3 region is CATSDIPPTAEYNEQFF. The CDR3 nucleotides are TGTGCCACCAGTGATATCCCCCCGACAGCCGAGTACAATGAGCAGTTCTTC.

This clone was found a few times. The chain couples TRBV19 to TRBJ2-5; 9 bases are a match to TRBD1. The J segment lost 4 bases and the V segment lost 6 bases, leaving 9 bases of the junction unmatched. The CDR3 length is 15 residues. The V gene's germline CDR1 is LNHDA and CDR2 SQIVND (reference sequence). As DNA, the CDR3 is TGTGCCAGTAGCCAACCCGACAGGGGGAGAGAGACCCAGTACTTC. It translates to CASSQPDRGRETQYF.

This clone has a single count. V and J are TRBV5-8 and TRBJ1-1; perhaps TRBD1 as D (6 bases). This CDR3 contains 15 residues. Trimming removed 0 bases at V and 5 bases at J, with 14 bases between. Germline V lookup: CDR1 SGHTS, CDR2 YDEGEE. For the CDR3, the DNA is TGTGCCAGCAGCTTGGTTGTCGGGGGGCCAACTGAAGCTTTCTTT. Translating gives CASSLVVGGPTEAFF.

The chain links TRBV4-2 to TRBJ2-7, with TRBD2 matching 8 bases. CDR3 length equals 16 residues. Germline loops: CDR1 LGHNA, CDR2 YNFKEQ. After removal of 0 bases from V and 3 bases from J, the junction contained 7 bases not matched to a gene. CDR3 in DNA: TGTGCCAGCAGCCAAGATTTATTACTAGCGGTCTACGAGCAGTACTTC. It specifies CASSQDLLLAVYEQYF.

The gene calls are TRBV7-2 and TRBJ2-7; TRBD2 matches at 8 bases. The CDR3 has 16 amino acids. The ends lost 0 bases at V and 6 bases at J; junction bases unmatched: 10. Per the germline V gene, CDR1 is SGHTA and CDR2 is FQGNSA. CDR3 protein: CASSLASGLALGEQYF. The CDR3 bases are TGTGCCAGCAGCTTAGCCTCCGGACTAGCCCTCGGCGAGCAGTACTTC.

CDR3 sequence: CASSPGSGRASYNEQFF. The DNA for the CDR3 is TGTGCCAGCAGCCCGGGTAGCGGGAGGGCCTCCTACAATGAGCAGTTCTTC. V and J are TRBV9 and TRBJ2-1, with 11 bases lining up with TRBD2. V gave up 4 bases and J gave up 0 bases; unmatched junction bases: 6. The V gene's germline CDR1 is SGDLS and CDR2 YYNGEE. This CDR3 has 17 amino acids.

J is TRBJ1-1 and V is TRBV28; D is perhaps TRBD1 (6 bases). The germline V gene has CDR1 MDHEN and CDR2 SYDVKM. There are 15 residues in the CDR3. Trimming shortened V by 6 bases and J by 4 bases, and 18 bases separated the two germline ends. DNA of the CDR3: TGTGCCAGCAGCCGCCGGGACATAGTTCGCACTGAAGCTTTCTTT. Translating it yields CASSRRDIVRTEAFF.

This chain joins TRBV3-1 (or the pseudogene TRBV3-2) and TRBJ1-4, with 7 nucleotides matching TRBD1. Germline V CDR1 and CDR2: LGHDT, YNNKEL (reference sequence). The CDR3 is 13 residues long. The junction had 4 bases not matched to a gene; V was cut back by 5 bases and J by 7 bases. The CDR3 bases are TGTGCCAGCAGCTGGGGACAGCTTGAAAAACTGTTTTTT. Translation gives CASSWGQLEKLFF.

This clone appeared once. The CDR3 is CASSLAGTGDEKLFF. As DNA, the CDR3 is TGTGCCAGCAGCTTGGCCGGGACAGGGGATGAAAAACTGTTTTTT. The chain links TRBV5-6 to TRBJ1-4; 10 positions agree with TRBD1. Trimming removed 0 bases from V and 6 bases from J; junction bases left unmatched: 2. This CDR3 spans 15 amino acids. Looked up from germline, CDR1 is SGHDT and CDR2 is YYEEEE.

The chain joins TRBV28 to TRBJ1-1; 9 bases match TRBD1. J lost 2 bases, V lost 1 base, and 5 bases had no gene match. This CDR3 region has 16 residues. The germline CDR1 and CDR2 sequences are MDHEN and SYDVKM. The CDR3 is CASSLLGQGLNTEAFF. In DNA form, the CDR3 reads TGTGCCAGCAGTTTATTGGGACAGGGTTTAAACACTGAAGCTTTCTTT.

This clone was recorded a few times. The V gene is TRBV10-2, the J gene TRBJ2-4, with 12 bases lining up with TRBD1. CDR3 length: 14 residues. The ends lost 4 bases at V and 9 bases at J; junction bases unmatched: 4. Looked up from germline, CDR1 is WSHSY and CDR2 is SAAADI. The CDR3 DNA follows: TGCGCCAGCAGTGCCGGGACAGGGGGCATCATTCAGTACTTC. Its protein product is CASSAGTGGIIQYF.

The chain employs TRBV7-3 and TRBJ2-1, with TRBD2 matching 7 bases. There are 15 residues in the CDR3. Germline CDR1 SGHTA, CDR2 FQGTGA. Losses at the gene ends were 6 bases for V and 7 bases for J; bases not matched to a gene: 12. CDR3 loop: CASRPGLGFGNEQFF. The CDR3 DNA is TGTGCCAGCAGGCCAGGACTAGGTTTCGGAAATGAGCAGTTCTTC. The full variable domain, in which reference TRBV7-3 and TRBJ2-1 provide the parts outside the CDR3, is GAGVSQTPSNKVTEKGKYVELRCDPISGHTALYWYRQSLGQGPEFLIYFQGTGAADDSGLPNDRFFAVRPEGSVSTLKIQRTERGDSAVYLCASRPGLGFGNEQFFGPGTRLTVL.

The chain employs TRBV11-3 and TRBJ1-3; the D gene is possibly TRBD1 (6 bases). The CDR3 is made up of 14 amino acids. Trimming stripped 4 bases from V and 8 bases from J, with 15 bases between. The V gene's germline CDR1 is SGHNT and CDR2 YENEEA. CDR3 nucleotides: TGTGCCAGCAGCTACCGTCCCAGGGGCGACACCATATATTTT. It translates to CASSYRPRGDTIYF.

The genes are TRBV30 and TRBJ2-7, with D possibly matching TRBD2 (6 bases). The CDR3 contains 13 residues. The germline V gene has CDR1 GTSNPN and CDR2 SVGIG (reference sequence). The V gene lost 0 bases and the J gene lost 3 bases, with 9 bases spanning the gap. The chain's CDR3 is CAWSVARGYEQYF. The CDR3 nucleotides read TGTGCCTGGAGTGTAGCGCGGGGCTACGAGCAGTACTTC.

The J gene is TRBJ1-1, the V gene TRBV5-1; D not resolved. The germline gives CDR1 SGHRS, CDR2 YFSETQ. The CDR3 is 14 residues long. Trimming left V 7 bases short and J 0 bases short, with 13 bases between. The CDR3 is CASGPGSMNTEAFF. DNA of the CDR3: TGCGCCAGCGGCCCGGGATCAATGAACACTGAAGCTTTCTTT.

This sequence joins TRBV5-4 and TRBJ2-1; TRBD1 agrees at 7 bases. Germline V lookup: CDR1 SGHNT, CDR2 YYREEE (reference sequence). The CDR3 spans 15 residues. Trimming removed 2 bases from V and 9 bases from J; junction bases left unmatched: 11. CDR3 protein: CASSFRDSIQGEQFF. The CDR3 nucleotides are TGTGCCAGCAGCTTTAGGGACAGCATACAAGGTGAGCAGTTCTTC.

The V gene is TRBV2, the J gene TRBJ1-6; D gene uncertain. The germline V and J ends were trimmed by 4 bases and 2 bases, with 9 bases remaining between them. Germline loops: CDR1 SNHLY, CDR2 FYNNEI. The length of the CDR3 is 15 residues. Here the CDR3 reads CASSVWRTYNSPLHF. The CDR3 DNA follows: TGTGCCAGCAGTGTGTGGCGGACCTATAATTCACCCCTCCACTTT.

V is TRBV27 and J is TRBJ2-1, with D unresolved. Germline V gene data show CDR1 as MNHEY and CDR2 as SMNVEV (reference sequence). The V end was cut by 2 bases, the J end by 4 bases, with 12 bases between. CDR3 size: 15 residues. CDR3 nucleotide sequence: TGTGCCAGCAGTTTAAAGCTAGACGTTTACAATGAGCAGTTCTTC. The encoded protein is CASSLKLDVYNEQFF.

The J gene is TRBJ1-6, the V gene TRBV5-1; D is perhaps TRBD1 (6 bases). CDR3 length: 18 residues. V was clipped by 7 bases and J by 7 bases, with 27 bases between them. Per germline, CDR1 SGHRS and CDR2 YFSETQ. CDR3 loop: CASSTGGAAAGVNSPLHF. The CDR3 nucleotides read TGCGCCAGCTCCACGGGGGGGGCGGCAGCAGGAGTAAATTCACCCCTCCACTTT.

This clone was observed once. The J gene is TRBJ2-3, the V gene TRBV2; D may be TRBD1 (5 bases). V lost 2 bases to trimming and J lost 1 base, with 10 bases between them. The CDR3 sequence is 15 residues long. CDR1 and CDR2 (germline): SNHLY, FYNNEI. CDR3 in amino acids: CASSEMGLGTDTQYF. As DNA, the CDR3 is TGTGCCAGCAGTGAAATGGGGCTCGGCACAGATACGCAGTATTTT.

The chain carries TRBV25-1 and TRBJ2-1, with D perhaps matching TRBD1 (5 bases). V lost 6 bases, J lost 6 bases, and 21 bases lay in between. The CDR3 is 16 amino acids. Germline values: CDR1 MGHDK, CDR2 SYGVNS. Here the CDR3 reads CASSLGASWATNEQFF. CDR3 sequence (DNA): TGTGCCAGCAGCCTAGGGGCTAGTTGGGCTACCAATGAGCAGTTCTTC.